This T cell receptor (beta chain) is drawn from a study of blood T cell repertoires in COVID-19. Recovery meant two consecutive negative NP/OP PCR tests, professional clearance, or resolved symptoms. In the authors' methods: The assay estimated nucleated cells by amplifying reference gene primers. Assay used: immunoSEQ multiplex PCR; TCRdb lists only in-frame clones, some missing. From that table come the V and J calls and clone size; the DNA was used to work out D and trimming. This table holds around 330,000 clones, around 90% found once. The CDR3 totals 11 residues. V was pared by 6 bases and J by 6 bases, with 12 bases between. In germline, CDR1 is DFQATT, CDR2 SNEGSKA (reference sequence).

The material sequenced was PBMCs or T cells enriched from blood (not recorded which). The sequence was collected from a man in his 60s who had recovered from COVID-19. The chain carries TRBV20-1 and TRBJ2-7, with TRBD2 as a possible D gene (6 bases). The CDR3 DNA is TGCAGTGCCTGGCGGGGTCGCGAGCAGTACTTC. Its translation is CSAWRGREQYF.